The source of this T cell receptor beta chain is a study of T cells in localized non-small cell lung cancer (dated by TCRdb to 2018 to 2021). Broadly, across the study: T cell repertoires of a few hundred early-stage NSCLC patients were analyzed, with tumors being compared against uninvolved tumor-adjacent lungs. All 250 or so NSCLC patients in the cohort were treatment-naive and had localized lung tumors that were resected. A mean age of about 66 years was recorded for the NSCLC patients, of whom some 130 were male and 95 to 110 were female. What the study reported, not specific to this receptor: Because multi-region tumor sequencing was not performed, intratumor heterogeneity could not be ruled out. Because the study design was exploratory, TCR variables were selected using unadjusted p-values without false-discovery rate correction. Of the top 100 tumor clones, a median of approximately 60 were detected in paired uninvolved adjacent lung; under 30 were also among that lung's top 100. Longer overall survival was associated with higher blood T cell density, whereas shorter survival was associated with higher adjacent-lung clonality. The highest T cell clonality was observed in uninvolved tumor-adjacent lung, where clonality exceeded that of tumor, suggesting that antigenic responses were more focused in uninvolved tumor-adjacent lung.

At diagnosis, tumor, uninvolved tumor-adjacent lung and peripheral blood were collected and then preserved as a mix of FFPE and fresh-frozen material. The immunoSEQ Assay was used to sequence TCR beta CDR3 regions from DNA. The paper's processing steps were these. To compute T cell density, TCR beta template counts were normalized to usable DNA, which was estimated by amplifying housekeeping genes. Richness was estimated using the preseqR package, with extrapolation to 400,000 templates for PBMC samples and to 120,000 templates for tissue samples. Clonality was defined as one minus Pielou's evenness. Differential abundance testing on productive amino-acid clonotypes, with a minimum total count of 5 and an alpha of 0.1, was used to identify tissue-enriched TCRs. The Jaccard Index and the Morisita Overlap Index were used to measure repertoire overlap between compartments. GLIPH clustered TCR beta CDR3s with public tetramer-defined viral CDR3s; viral motifs required at least three viral sequences plus V-gene enrichment. TCRdb limited this immuneACCESS table to in-frame rearrangements with V and J called. A share of clones is missing; checked studies link under half to unresolved V genes, and the rest is unexplained. Clonal size and the V and J genes are those of that table, whereas D and trimming came from the DNA. Across this sample there are 4,000 to 5,000 clones, with roughly 29% seen only once. Of the sample, 4.5% to 5.5% is held by the ten largest clones.

From a lookup of the germline V gene, CDR1 and CDR2 are SGDLS and YYNGEE. Taken from cysteine to phenylalanine, the CDR3 has 15 residues. Only the CDR3 part of the read is kept: 45 bases, read in frame from the first base. V loses 3 bases at its end and J loses 7 bases; junction bases beyond the gene matches: 5. A few counts support this clone. Its cognate antigen has yet to be identified. Per-nucleotide qualities are absent, and no much larger clonotype sits a single base away. This TCR came from a man aged 40 to 70 with stage II lung adenocarcinoma. The sample in question was lung tumor tissue, obtained before any cancer treatment. The chain links TRBV9 with TRBJ2-1; the junction holds 12 bases that match TRBD2. The CDR3 protein: CASSAPSGRGNEQFF. In nucleotide form, the sequence is TGTGCCAGCAGCGCCCCTAGCGGGAGGGGAAATGAGCAGTTCTTC.